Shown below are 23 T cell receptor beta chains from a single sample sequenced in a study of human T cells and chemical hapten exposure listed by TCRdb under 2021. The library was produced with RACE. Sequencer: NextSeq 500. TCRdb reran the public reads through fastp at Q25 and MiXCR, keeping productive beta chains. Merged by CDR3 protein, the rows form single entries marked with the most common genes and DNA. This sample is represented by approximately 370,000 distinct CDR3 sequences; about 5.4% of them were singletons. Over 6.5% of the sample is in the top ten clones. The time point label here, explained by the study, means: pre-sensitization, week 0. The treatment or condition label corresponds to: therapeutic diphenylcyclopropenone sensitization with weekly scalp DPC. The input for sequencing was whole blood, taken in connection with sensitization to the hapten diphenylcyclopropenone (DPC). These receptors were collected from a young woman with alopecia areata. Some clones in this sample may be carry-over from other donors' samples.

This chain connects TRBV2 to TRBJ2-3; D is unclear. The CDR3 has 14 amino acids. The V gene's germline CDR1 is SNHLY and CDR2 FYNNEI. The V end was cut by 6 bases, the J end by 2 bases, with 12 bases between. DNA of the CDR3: TGTGCCAGCAGGAAGGAACCTCCCACAGATACGCAGTATTTT. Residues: CASRKEPPTDTQYF.

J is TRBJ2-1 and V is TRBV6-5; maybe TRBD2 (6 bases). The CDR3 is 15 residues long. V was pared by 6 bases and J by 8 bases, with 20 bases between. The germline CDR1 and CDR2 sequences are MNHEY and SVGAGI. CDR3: CASSSSELAADEQFF. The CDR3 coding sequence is TGTGCCAGCAGCTCATCCGAACTAGCTGCCGATGAGCAGTTCTTC.

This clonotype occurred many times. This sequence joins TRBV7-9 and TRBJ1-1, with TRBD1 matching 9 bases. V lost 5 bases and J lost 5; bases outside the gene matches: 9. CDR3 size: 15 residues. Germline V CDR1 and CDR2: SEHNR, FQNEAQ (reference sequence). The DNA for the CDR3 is TGTGCCAGCAGCCACACAGGGGGCGGGGAAACTGAAGCTTTCTTT. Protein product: CASSHTGGGETEAFF.

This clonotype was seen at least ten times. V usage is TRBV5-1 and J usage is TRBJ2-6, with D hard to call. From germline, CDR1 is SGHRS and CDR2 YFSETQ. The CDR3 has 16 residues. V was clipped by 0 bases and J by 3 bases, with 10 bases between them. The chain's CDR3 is CASSLGNFDGANVLTF. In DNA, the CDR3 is TGCGCCAGCAGCTTGGGTAACTTCGATGGGGCCAACGTCCTGACTTTC.

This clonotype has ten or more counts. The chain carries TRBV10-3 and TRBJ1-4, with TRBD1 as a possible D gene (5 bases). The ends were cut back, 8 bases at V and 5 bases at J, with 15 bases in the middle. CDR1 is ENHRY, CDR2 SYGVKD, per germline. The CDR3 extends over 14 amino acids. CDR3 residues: CAIGHGRQNEKLFF. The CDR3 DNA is TGTGCCATCGGACACGGGCGGCAAAATGAAAAACTGTTTTTT.

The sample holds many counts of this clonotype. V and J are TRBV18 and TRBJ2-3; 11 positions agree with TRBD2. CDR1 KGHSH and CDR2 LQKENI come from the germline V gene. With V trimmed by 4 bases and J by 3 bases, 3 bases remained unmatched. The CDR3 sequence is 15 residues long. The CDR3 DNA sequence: TGTGCCAGCTCACAACTAGCGGGGGCGACAGATACGCAGTATTTT. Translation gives CASSQLAGATDTQYF.

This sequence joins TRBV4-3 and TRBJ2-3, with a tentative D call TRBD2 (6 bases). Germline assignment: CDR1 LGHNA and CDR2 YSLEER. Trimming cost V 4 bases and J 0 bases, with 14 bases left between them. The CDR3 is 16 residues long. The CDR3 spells CASSLNRGTSTDTQYF. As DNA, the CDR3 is TGCGCCAGCAGCCTAAATCGGGGGACTAGCACAGATACGCAGTATTTT.

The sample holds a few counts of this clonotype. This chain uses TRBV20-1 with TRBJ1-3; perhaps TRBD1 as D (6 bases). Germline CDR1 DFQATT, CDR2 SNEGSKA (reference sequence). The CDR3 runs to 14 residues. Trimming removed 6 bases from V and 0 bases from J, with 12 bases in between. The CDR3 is CSAKDRYSGNTIYF. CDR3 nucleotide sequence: TGCAGTGCCAAGGACAGATACTCTGGAAACACCATATATTTT.

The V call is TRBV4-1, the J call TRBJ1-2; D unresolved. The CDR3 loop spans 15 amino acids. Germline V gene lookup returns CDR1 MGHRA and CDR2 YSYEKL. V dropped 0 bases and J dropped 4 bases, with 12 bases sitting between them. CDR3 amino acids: CASSQDLYGSYGYTF. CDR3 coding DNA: TGCGCCAGCAGCCAAGATCTATATGGTTCCTATGGCTACACCTTC.

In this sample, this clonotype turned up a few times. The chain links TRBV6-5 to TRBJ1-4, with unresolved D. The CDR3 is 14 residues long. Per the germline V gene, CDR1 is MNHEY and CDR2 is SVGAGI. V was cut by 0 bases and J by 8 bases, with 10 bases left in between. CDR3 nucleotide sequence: TGTGCCAGCAGTTACTCTGGGTTAGGCGAAAAACTGTTTTTT. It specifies CASSYSGLGEKLFF.

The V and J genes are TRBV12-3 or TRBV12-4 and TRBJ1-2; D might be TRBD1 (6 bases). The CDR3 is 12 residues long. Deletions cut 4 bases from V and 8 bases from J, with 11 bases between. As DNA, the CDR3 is TGTGCCAGCAGTTCAGGGGAGGGCGGCTACACCTTC. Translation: CASSSGEGGYTF.

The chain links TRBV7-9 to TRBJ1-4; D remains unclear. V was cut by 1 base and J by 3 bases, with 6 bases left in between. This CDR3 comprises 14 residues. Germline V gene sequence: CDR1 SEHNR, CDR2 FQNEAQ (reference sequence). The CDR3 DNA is TGTGCCAGCAGCTTAGGGGCAGCTAATGAAAAACTGTTTTTT. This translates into CASSLGAANEKLFF. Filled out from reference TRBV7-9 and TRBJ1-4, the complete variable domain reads DTGVSQNPRHKITKRGQNVTFRCDPISEHNRLYWYRQTLGQGPEFLTYFQNEAQLEKSRLLSDRFSAERPKGSFSTLEIQRTEQGDSAMYLCASSLGAANEKLFFGSGTQLSVL.

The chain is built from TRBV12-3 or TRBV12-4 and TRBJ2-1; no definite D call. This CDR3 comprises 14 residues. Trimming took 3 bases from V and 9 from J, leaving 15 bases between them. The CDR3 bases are TGTGCCAGCAGTTTCCCCCCGGGCAGGACTGAGCAGTTCTTC. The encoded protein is CASSFPPGRTEQFF.

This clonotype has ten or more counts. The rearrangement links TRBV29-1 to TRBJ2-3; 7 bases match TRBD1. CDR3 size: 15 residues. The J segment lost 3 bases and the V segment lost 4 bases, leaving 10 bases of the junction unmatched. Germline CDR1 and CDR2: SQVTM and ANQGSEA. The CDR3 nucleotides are TGCAGCGTTGGAGGGGGCCCTATCCCAACAGATACGCAGTATTTT. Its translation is CSVGGGPIPTDTQYF.

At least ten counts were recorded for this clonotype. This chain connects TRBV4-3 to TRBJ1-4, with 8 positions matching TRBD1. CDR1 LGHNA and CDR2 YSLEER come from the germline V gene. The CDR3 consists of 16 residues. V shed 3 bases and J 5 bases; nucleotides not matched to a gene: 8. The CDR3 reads CASSQTLDRGNEKLFF. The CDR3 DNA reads TGCGCCAGCAGCCAGACCCTAGACAGGGGAAATGAAAAACTGTTTTTT.

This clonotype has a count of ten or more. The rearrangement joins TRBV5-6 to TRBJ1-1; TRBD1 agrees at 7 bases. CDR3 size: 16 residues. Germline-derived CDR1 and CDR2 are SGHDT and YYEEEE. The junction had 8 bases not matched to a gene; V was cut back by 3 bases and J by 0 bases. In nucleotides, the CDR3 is TGTGCCAGCAGCTCGCGGGACAGATTAATGAACACTGAAGCTTTCTTT. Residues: CASSSRDRLMNTEAFF.

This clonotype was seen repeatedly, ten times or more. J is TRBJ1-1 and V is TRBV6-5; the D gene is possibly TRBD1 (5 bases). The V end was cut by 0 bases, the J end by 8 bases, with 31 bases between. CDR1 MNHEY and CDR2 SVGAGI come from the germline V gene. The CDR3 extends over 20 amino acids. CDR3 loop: CASSYSSSSGIQGFVPEAFF. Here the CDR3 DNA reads TGTGCCAGCAGTTACTCGAGTAGTTCCGGTATCCAGGGTTTCGTACCCGAAGCTTTCTTT.

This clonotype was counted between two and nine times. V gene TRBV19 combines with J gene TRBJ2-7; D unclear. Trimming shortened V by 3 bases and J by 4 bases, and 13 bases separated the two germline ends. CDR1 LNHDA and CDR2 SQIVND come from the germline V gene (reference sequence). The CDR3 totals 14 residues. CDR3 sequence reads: CASSIGGVGYEQYF. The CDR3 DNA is TGTGCCAGTAGTATTGGCGGCGTGGGGTACGAGCAGTACTTC. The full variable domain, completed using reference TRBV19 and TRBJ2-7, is DGGITQSPKYLFRKEGQNVTLSCEQNLNHDAMYWYRQDPGQGLRLIYYSQIVNDFQKGDIAEGYSVSREKKESFPLTVTSAQKNPTAFYLCASSIGGVGYEQYFGPGTRLTVT.

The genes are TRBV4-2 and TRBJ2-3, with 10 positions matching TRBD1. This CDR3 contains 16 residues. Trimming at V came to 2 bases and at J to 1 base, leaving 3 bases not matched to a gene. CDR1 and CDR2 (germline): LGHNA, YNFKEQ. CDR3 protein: CASSQRGQGGTDTQYF. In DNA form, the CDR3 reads TGTGCCAGCAGCCAACGCGGACAGGGGGGCACAGATACGCAGTATTTT.

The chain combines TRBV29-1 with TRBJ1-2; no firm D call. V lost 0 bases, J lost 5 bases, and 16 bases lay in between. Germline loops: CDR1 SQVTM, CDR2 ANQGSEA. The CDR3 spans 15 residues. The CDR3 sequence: CSVEDPTRALYGYTF. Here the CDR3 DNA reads TGCAGCGTTGAAGATCCCACGAGAGCACTGTATGGCTACACCTTC.

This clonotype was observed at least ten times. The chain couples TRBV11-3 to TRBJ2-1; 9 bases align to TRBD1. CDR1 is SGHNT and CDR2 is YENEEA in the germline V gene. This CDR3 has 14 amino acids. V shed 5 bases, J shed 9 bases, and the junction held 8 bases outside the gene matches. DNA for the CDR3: TGTGCCAGCAGCCGGGACAGGGAAGAGACTGAGCAGTTCTTC. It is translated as CASSRDREETEQFF.

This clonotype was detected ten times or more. This chain's CDR3 is CASSLPGQIQPQHF. Written as DNA, the CDR3 is TGTGCCAGCAGTCTACCCGGACAGATTCAGCCCCAGCATTTT. The chain combines TRBV28 with TRBJ1-5; perhaps TRBD1 as D (6 bases). Germline V CDR1 and CDR2: MDHEN, SYDVKM. The CDR3 has 14 amino acids. The germline V and J ends were trimmed by 5 bases and 6 bases, with 14 bases remaining between them.

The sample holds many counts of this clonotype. The CDR3 region is CASSPSGSTYEQYF. In nucleotides, the CDR3 is TGTGCCAGCAGCCCCAGCGGGAGTACCTACGAGCAGTACTTC. The chain employs TRBV9 and TRBJ2-7, with 8 nucleotides matching TRBD2. The CDR3 is made up of 14 amino acids. The germline gives CDR1 SGDLS, CDR2 YYNGEE. With 4 bases clipped from V and 2 bases from J, the junction kept 5 bases outside the gene matches.